A selection of T cell receptor beta chains follows, all from one sample in a study of OX40 agonist ivuxolimab in advanced cancers. Sequencing used immunoSEQ multiplex PCR; TCRdb keeps in-frame clones, though not all of them. This table has approximately 31,000 clones, 89% appearing once. Sequenced material: CD4+ or CD8+ T cells sorted from blood, taken in a trial of the OX40 agonist ivuxolimab. The receptors were gathered from an adult with an advanced solid tumor such as melanoma, head and neck, liver or kidney cancer. Both conserved end residues are part of each CDR3. A D gene is named only where the DNA matches it firmly. Size is omitted from some rows. Given values are once, few, many or a class for expanded clones.

j_gene: TRBJ1-1
v_gene: TRBV30
d_gene: .
abundance: .
CDR3nt: TGTGCCTGGAGTTCGCCCCCGGACAGACTATCCTTT
CDR3aa: CAWSSPPDRLSF

j_gene: TRBJ2-3
v_gene: TRBV10-1
d_gene: .
abundance: .
CDR3nt: TGCGCCAGTCCGGGACTTGCCGATACGCAGTATTTT
CDR3aa: CASPGLADTQYF

j_gene: TRBJ1-2
v_gene: TRBV21-1
d_gene: .
abundance: once
CDR3nt: TGTGCCAGCAGCAAGCGGGCAAAGACGGGCTATGGCTACACCTTC
CDR3aa: CASSKRAKTGYGYTF

j_gene: TRBJ2-7
v_gene: TRBV6-5
d_gene: TRBD2
abundance: .
CDR3nt: TGTGCCAGCAGCCTAAGCGGGGGGCCAGCCTACGAGCAGTACTTC
CDR3aa: CASSLSGGPAYEQYF

j_gene: TRBJ2-2
v_gene: TRBV27
d_gene: .
abundance: .
CDR3nt: TGTGCCAGCAGTTCCGAGGACAACGCGAACACCGGGGAGCTGTTTTTT
CDR3aa: CASSSEDNANTGELFF

j_gene: TRBJ2-3
v_gene: TRBV9
d_gene: TRBD2
abundance: .
CDR3nt: TGTGCCAGCCGCCCGGGGGGAGCCACAGATACGCAGTATTTT
CDR3aa: CASRPGGATDTQYF

j_gene: TRBJ2-5
v_gene: TRBV6-4
d_gene: .
abundance: .
CDR3nt: TGTGCCAGCAGTGACTCGTTTGACGCAGGACCCTTAGAGACCCAGTACTTC
CDR3aa: CASSDSFDAGPLETQYF

j_gene: TRBJ2-7
v_gene: TRBV30
d_gene: TRBD1
abundance: once
CDR3nt: TGTGCCTGGGACAGGGACGCGGCAAAGTACTTC
CDR3aa: CAWDRDAAKYF

j_gene: TRBJ2-1
v_gene: TRBV7-6
d_gene: TRBD2
abundance: many
CDR3nt: TGTGCCAGCAGCTCGACGGGAGGCCCCAATGAGCAGTTCTTC
CDR3aa: CASSSTGGPNEQFF

j_gene: TRBJ2-2
v_gene: TRBV7-8
d_gene: .
abundance: once
CDR3nt: TGTGCCAGCAGCTTCGTCGGGGAGCTGTTTTTT
CDR3aa: CASSFVGELFF

j_gene: TRBJ2-1
v_gene: TRBV6-5
d_gene: TRBD2
abundance: .
CDR3nt: TGTGCCAGCAGGGGGACTAGCCTCCCATCAAATGAGCAGTTCTTC
CDR3aa: CASRGTSLPSNEQFF

j_gene: TRBJ1-4
v_gene: TRBV6-5
d_gene: .
abundance: .
CDR3nt: TGTGCCAGCAGTTACTCTCAGGGCCAAGAAAAACTGTTTTTT
CDR3aa: CASSYSQGQEKLFF

j_gene: TRBJ2-7
v_gene: TRBV13
d_gene: TRBD1
abundance: .
CDR3nt: TGTGCCAGCAGCTTAAGGGGGCAGGGCTCCTACGAGCAGTACTTC
CDR3aa: CASSLRGQGSYEQYF

j_gene: TRBJ2-7
v_gene: TRBV27
d_gene: TRBD2
abundance: .
CDR3nt: TGTGCCAGCAGTTTGGGACTAGCGGGTGCCTACGAGCAGTACTTC
CDR3aa: CASSLGLAGAYEQYF

j_gene: TRBJ2-3
v_gene: TRBV6-5
d_gene: .
abundance: .
CDR3nt: TGTGCCAGCGTGGGTCCCGGCTCAGATACGCAGTATTTT
CDR3aa: CASVGPGSDTQYF

j_gene: TRBJ1-2
v_gene: TRBV19
d_gene: .
abundance: once
CDR3nt: TGTGCCAGTAGTATTTCCATTGCCTATGGCTACACCTTC
CDR3aa: CASSISIAYGYTF

j_gene: TRBJ2-2
v_gene: TRBV7-6
d_gene: .
abundance: medium-sized
CDR3nt: TGTGCCAGCAGCTTCAACCTAAACACCGGGGAGCTGTTTTTT
CDR3aa: CASSFNLNTGELFF

j_gene: TRBJ2-7
v_gene: TRBV27
d_gene: TRBD1
abundance: .
CDR3nt: TGTGCCAGCAGCTTCTCAGGGGGCGGCTACGAGCAGTACTTC
CDR3aa: CASSFSGGGYEQYF

j_gene: TRBJ2-1
v_gene: TRBV2
d_gene: .
abundance: .
CDR3nt: TGTGCCAGCAGGGACAACAATGAGCAGTTCTTC
CDR3aa: CASRDNNEQFF

j_gene: TRBJ2-5
v_gene: TRBV21-1
d_gene: .
abundance: .
CDR3nt: TGTGCCAGCCGACAAGAGCGGGTAAACGAGACCCAGTACTTC
CDR3aa: CASRQERVNETQYF